Presented here are 3 T cell receptor beta chains from one specimen sequenced in a study of T cells in Graves' hyperthyroidism and ophthalmopathy. The CDR3 regions of TCR beta were amplified from RNA transcripts. When the TCR CDR3 underwent first-round RT-PCR, the HTBI primer set was used. TCRdb reanalysed the multiplex PCR reads using MiXCR and keeps one entry per CDR3 protein. The sample lists about 340,000 distinct CDR3 sequences; about 20% were seen once. The material sequenced was blood. The receptor set was obtained from a woman between 50 and 59 years old with Graves' hyperthyroidism.

The J gene is TRBJ1-2, the V gene TRBV7-9; possibly TRBD1 for D (6 bases). There are 14 residues in the CDR3. The V and J ends lost 4 bases and 4 bases respectively, with 13 bases between them. Germline CDR1 and CDR2: SEHNR and FQNEAQ (reference sequence). The CDR3 sequence is CASSSGQLTYGYTF. The CDR3 DNA sequence: TGTGCCAGCAGCTCCGGACAGCTAACCTATGGCTACACCTTC. The full variable domain, its missing parts supplied by reference TRBV7-9 and TRBJ1-2, is DTGVSQNPRHKITKRGQNVTFRCDPISEHNRLYWYRQTLGQGPEFLTYFQNEAQLEKSRLLSDRFSAERPKGSFSTLEIQRTEQGDSAMYLCASSSGQLTYGYTFGSGTRLTVV.

The table lists this clonotype with many counts. The chain is built from TRBV7-3 and TRBJ2-3; no firm D call. CDR1 is SGHTA, CDR2 FQGTGA, per germline. The CDR3 contains 13 residues. Trimming pared 3 bases from V and 4 bases from J, leaving 8 bases between. The CDR3 loop reads CASSLLVADTQYF. CDR3 nucleotides: TGTGCCAGCAGCTTGCTTGTCGCAGATACGCAGTATTTT.

This clonotype occurred many times. The V call is TRBV6-1, the J call TRBJ1-1; D remains unclear. The CDR3 sequence is 13 residues long. V was shortened by 3 bases and J by 3 bases, with 8 bases between the two germline ends. The germline gives CDR1 MNHNS, CDR2 SASEGT. The CDR3 nucleotides read TGTGCCAGCAGTGATCCGATATACACTGAAGCTTTCTTT. This codes for CASSDPIYTEAFF.